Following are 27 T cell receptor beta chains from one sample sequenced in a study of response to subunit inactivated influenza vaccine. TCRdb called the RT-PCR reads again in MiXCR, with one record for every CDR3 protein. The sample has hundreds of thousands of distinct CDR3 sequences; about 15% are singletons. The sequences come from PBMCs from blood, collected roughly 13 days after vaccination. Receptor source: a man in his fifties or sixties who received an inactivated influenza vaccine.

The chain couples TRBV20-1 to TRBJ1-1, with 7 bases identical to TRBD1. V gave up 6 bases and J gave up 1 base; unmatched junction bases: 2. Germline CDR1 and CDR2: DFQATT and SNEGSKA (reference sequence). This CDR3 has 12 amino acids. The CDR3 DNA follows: TGCAGTGCCGACAGGGCGAACACTGAAGCTTTCTTT. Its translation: CSADRANTEAFF.

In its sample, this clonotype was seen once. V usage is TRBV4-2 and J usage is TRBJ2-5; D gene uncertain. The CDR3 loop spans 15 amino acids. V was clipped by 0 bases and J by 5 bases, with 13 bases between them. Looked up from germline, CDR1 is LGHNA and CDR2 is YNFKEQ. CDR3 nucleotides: TGTGCCAGCAGCCAAGAGGGCCAGGCCCAGGAGACCCAGTACTTC. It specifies CASSQEGQAQETQYF.

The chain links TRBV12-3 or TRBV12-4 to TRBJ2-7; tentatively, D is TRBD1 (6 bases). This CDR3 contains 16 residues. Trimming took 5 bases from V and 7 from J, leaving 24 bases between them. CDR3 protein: CASSPRGNYITTEQYF. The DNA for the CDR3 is TGTGCCAGCAGTCCGAGGGGGAACTATATAACTACGGAGCAGTACTTC.

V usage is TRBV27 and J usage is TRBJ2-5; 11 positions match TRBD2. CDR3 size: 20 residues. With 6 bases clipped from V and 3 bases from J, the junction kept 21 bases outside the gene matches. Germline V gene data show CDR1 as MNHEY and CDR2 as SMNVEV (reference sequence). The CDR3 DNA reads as TGTGCCAGCAGCCCAACTAGCGGGAGAGGTTGGGGAAATACAAAAGAGACCCAGTACTTC. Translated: CASSPTSGRGWGNTKETQYF.

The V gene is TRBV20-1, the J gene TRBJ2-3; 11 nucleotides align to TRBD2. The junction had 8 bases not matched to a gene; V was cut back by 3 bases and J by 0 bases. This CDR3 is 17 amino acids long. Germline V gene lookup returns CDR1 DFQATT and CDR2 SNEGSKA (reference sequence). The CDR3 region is CSASRLAGGPSTDTQYF. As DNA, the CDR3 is TGCAGTGCTAGTCGGCTAGCGGGGGGTCCTAGCACAGATACGCAGTATTTT.

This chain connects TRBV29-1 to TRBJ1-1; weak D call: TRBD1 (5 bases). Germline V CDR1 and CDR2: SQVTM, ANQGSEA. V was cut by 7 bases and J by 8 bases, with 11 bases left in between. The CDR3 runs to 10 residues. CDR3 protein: CSAETEEAFF. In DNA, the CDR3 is TGCAGCGCCGAGACAGAAGAAGCTTTCTTT.

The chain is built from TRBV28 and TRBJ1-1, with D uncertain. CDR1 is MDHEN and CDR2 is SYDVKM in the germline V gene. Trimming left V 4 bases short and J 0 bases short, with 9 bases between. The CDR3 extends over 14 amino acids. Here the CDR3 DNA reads TGTGCCAGCAGTTCTAGATCTCTGAACACTGAAGCTTTCTTT. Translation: CASSSRSLNTEAFF.

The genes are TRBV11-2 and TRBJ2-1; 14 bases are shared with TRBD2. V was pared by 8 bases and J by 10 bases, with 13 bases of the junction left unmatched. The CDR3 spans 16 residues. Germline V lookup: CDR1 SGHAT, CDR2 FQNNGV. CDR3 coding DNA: TGTGCCAGCGACCGTTTGACGGGACTAGCGGGAGTGGAGCAGTTCTTC. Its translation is CASDRLTGLAGVEQFF.

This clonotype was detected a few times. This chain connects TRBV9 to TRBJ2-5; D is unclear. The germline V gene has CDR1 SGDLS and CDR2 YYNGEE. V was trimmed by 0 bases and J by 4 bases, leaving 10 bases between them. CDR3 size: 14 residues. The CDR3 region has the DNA TGTGCCAGCAGCGTAGGTGGCAGTCGAGAGACCCAGTACTTC. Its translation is CASSVGGSRETQYF.

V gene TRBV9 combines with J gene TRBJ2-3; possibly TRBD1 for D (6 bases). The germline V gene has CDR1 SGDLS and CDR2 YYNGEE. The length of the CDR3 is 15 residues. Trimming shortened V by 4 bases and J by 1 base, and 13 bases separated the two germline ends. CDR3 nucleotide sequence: TGTGCCAGCAGCTCGGACAGTGCCCGCACAGATACGCAGTATTTT. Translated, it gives CASSSDSARTDTQYF.

CDR3 sequence reads: CATSRAGQRPYEQYF. CDR3 nucleotides: TGTGCCACCAGCCGAGCGGGACAGAGACCCTACGAGCAGTACTTC. The rearrangement links TRBV15 to TRBJ2-7; D is possibly TRBD1 or TRBD2 (7 bases each). This CDR3 region has 15 residues. V lost 5 bases, J lost 2 bases, and 16 bases lay in between. Germline CDR1 and CDR2: LNHNV and YYDKDF (reference sequence). Supplemented by reference TRBV15 and TRBJ2-7, the full variable domain reads DAMVIQNPRYQVTQFGKPVTLSCSQTLNHNVMYWYQQKSSQAPKLLFHYYDKDFNNEADTPDNFQSRRPNTSFCFLDIRSPGLGDTAMYLCATSRAGQRPYEQYFGPGTRLTVT.

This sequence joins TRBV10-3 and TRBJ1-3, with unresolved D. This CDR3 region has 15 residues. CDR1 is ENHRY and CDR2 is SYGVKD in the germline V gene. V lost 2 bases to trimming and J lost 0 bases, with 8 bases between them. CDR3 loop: CAISEPQASGNTIYF. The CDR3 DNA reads TGTGCCATCAGTGAGCCCCAGGCCTCTGGAAACACCATATATTTT.

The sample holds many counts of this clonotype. CDR3 residues: CASSPDRGYTEAFF. The DNA of the CDR3 is TGTGCCAGCAGTCCGGACAGGGGTTACACTGAAGCTTTCTTT. The V call is TRBV6-2 or TRBV6-3, the J call TRBJ1-1; 9 positions agree with TRBD1. The J segment lost 3 bases and the V segment lost 5 bases, leaving 4 bases of the junction unmatched. The CDR3 is made up of 14 amino acids. From germline, CDR1 is MNHEY and CDR2 SVGEGT.

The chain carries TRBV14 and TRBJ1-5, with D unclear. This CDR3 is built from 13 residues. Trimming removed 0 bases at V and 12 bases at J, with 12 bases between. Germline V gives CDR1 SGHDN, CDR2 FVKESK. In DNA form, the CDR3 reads TGTGCCAGCAGCCAAGACCCTACCGGGATCCAGCATTTT. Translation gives CASSQDPTGIQHF.

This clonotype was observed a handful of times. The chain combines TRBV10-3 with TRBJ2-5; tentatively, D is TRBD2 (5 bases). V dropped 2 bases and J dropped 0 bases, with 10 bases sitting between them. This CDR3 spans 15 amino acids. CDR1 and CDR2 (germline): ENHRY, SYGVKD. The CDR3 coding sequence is TGTGCCATCAGTGAGGGTGAGGGCTACCAAGAGACCCAGTACTTC. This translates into CAISEGEGYQETQYF.

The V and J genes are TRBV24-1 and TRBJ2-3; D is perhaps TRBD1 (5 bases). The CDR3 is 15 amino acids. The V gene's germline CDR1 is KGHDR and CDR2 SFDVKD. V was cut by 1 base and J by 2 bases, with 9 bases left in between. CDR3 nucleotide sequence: TGTGCCACCAGTGATTTTAGGGGAAACACAGATACGCAGTATTTT. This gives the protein CATSDFRGNTDTQYF.

The CDR3: CASRFGGAYTEAFF. CDR3 coding DNA: TGTGCCAGCAGATTCGGGGGGGCTTACACTGAAGCTTTCTTT. This chain uses TRBV27 with TRBJ1-1, with D possibly matching TRBD1 (6 bases). The CDR3 length is 14 residues. V dropped 6 bases and J dropped 3 bases, with 14 bases sitting between them. CDR1 and CDR2 from the germline V gene are MNHEY and SMNVEV (reference sequence).

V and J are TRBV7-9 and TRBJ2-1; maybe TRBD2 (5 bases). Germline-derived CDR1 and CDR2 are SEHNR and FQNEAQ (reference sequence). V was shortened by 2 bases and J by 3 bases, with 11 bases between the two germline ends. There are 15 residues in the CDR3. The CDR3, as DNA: TGTGCCAGCAGCTTAAAACCCACTAGCTACAATGAGCAGTTCTTC. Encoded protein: CASSLKPTSYNEQFF. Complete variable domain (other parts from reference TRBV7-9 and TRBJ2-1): DTGVSQNPRHKITKRGQNVTFRCDPISEHNRLYWYRQTLGQGPEFLTYFQNEAQLEKSRLLSDRFSAERPKGSFSTLEIQRTEQGDSAMYLCASSLKPTSYNEQFFGPGTRLTVL.

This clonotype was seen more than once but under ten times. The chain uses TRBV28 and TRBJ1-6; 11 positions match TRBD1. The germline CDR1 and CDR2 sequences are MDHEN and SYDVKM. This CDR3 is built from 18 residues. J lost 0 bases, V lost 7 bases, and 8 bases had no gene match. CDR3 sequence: CASKLHGQGASYNSPLHF. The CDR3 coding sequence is TGTGCCAGCAAACTCCACGGACAGGGGGCCTCCTATAATTCACCCCTCCACTTT.

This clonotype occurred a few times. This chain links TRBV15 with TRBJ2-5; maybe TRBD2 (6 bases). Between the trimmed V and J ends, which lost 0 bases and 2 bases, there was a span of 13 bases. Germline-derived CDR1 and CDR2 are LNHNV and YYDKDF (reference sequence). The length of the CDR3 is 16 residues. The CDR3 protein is CATSRDPLAKQETQYF. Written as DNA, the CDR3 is TGTGCCACCAGCAGAGATCCCCTAGCGAAACAAGAGACCCAGTACTTC.

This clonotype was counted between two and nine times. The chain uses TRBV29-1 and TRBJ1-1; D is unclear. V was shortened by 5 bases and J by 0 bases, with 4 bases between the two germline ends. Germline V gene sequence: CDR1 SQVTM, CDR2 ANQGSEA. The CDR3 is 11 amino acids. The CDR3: CSVLLNTEAFF. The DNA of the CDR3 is TGCAGCGTTCTGTTGAACACTGAAGCTTTCTTT.

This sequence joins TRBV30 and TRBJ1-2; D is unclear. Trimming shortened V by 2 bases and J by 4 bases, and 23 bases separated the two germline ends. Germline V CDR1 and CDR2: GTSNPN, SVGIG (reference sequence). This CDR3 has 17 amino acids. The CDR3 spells CAWSPPPGSPLSYGYTF. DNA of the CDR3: TGTGCCTGGAGTCCGCCCCCCGGGTCTCCGCTTTCCTATGGCTACACCTTC.

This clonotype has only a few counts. CDR3 in amino acids: CASSLGLGSTEAFF. DNA of the CDR3: TGTGCCAGCAGTTTGGGGTTGGGCTCCACTGAAGCTTTCTTT. The chain employs TRBV12-3 or TRBV12-4 and TRBJ1-1, with D hard to call. V gave up 3 bases and J gave up 4 bases, with 12 bases separating them. The CDR3 loop spans 14 amino acids.

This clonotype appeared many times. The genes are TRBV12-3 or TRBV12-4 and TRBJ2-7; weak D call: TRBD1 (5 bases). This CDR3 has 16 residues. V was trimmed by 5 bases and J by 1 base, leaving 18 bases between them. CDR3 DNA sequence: TGTGCCAGCAGTGCCAGAACGAGACAGTCATCCTACGAGCAGTACTTC. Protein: CASSARTRQSSYEQYF.

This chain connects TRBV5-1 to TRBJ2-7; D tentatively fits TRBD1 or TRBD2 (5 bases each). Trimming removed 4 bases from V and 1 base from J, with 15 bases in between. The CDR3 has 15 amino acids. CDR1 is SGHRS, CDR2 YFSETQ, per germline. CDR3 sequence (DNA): TGCGCCAGCAGCCCGACCCCCGGGACGTCCTACGAGCAGTACTTC. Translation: CASSPTPGTSYEQYF.

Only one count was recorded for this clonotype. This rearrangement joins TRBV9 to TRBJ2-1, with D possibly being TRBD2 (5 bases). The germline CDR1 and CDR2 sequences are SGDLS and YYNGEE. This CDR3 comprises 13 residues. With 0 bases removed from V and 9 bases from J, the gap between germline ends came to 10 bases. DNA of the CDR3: TGTGCCAGCAGCGTAGTTGGCCGGGGTGAGCAGTTCTTC. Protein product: CASSVVGRGEQFF. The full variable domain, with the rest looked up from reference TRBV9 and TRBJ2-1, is DSGVTQTPKHLITATGQRVTLRCSPRSGDLSVYWYQQSLDQGLQFLIQYYNGEERAKGNILERFSAQQFPDLHSELNLSSLELGDSALYFCASSVVGRGEQFFGPGTRLTVL.

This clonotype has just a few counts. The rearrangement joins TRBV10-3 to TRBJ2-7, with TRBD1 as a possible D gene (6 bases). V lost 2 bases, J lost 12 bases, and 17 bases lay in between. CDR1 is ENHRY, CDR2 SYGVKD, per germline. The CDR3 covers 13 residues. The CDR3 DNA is TGTGCCATCAGTGAGAGCGACAGGCCAATCGTGTACTTC. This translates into CAISESDRPIVYF.